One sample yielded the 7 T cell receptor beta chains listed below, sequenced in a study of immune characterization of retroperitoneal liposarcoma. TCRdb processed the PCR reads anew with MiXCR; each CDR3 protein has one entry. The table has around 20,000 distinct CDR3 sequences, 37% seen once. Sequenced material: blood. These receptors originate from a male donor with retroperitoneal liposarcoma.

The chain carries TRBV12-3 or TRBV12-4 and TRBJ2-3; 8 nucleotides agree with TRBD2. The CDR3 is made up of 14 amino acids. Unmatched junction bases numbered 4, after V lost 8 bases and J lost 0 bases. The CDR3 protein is CASWSGSSTDTQYF. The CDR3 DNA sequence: TGTGCCAGCTGGAGCGGGAGTAGCACAGATACGCAGTATTTT.

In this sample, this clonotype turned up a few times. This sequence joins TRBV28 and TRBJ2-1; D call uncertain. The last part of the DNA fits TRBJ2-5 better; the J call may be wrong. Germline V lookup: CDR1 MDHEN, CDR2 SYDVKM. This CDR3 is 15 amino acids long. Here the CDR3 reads CASSPERAVWETQYF. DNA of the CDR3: TGTGCCAGCAGCCCTGAAAGGGCGGTTTGGGAGACCCAGTACTTC.

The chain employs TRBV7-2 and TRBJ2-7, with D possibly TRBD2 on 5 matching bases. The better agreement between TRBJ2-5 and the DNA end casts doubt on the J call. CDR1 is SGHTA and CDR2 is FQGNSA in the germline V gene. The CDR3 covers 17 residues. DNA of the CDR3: TGTGCCAGCAGCTCCCCCCCCGGGTCGACTAACCAAGAGACCCAGTACTTC. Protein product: CASSSPPGSTNQETQYF.

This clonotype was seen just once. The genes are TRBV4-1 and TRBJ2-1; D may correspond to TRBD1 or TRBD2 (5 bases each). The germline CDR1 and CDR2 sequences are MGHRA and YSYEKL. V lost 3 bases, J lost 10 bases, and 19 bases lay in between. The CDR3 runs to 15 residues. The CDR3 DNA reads TGCGCCAGCAGCCAGTCGCCGGGTAGGGACGACGAGCAGTTCTTC. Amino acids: CASSQSPGRDDEQFF.

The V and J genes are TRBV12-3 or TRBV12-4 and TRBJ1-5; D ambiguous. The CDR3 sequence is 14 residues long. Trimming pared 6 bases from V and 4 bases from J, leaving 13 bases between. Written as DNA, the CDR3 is TGTGCCAGCAGCCCCCTTGGCTTGAATCAGCCCCAGCATTTT. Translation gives CASSPLGLNQPQHF.

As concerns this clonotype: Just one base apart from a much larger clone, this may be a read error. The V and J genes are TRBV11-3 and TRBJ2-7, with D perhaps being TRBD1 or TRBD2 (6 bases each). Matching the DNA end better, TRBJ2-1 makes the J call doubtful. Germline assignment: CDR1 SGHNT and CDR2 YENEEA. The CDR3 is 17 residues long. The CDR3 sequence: CASSLSGLGGGAYEQFF. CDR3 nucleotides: TGTGCCAGCAGCTTAAGCGGGCTAGGGGGAGGCGCCTACGAGCAGTTCTTC.

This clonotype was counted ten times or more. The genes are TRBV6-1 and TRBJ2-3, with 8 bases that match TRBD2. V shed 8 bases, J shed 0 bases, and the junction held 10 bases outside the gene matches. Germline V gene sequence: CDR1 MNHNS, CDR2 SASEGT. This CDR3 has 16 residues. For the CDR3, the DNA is TGTGCCAGCCTCCCTTCGGGGGGGGTAAGCACAGATACGCAGTATTTT. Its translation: CASLPSGGVSTDTQYF.